This TCR beta chain comes out of a study of blood T cells in healthy people across ages. With a J-beta primer mix and a sample-barcoded 5' primer, a second PCR ran about 7 to 12 cycles. Each CDR3 protein gets one entry after TCRdb re-called the 5' RACE reads with MiXCR. The data show 700,000 to 800,000 distinct CDR3 sequences, 43% seen once. CDR3 length: 13 amino acids. The ends were cut back, 7 bases at V and 1 base at J, with 11 bases in the middle. Germline V gene sequence: CDR1 MNHEY, CDR2 SVGAGI. Material: blood. The clonotype was recovered from a woman aged 55-75 years in good health. The chain is built from TRBV6-5 and TRBJ2-7; D not certain. This CDR3 reads CASTRGPSYEQYF. The CDR3 DNA follows: TGTGCCAGCACCCGAGGACCGTCCTACGAGCAGTACTTC.